This T cell receptor beta chain was identified during a study of CD8+ T cells in alopecia areata. Study-level background: Patients remained on tofacitinib for 6 to 18 months and then went 6 months without it. Scoring of treated patients' severity used the percentage of affected scalp area.

This sample's treatment: oral pan-JAK inhibitor, 5-10 mg twice daily. Germline CDR1 is SGHRS and CDR2 is YFSETQ. Trimming stripped 4 bases from V and 7 bases from J, with 18 bases between. CDR3 length: 15 amino acids. Extracted from the samples, RNA was reverse transcribed into cDNA to serve as the sequencing template. Some clones are missing from TCRdb's copy, which holds only in-frame ones; the method was immunoSEQ multiplex PCR. The sample lists approximately 220,000 clones; around two fifths were seen once. The sample was CD4+ T cells sorted from blood, taken at approximately week 31, from a patient treated with tofacitinib. The rearrangement joins TRBV5-1 to TRBJ2-1, with a tentative D call TRBD2 (5 bases). The source is a human donor with alopecia areata. The CDR3, as DNA: TGCGCCAGCAGCGGAGCGGAGCTATCTTGGAATGAGCAGTTCTTC. It translates to CASSGAELSWNEQFF.